The 3 T cell receptor beta chains listed next were all sequenced from one sample in a study of kidney transplant recipient with SARS-CoV-2 infection. TCRdb processed the reads anew with MiXCR; each CDR3 protein has one entry. The sample holds under 300,000 distinct CDR3 sequences, more than 25% seen once. This sample comprised a blood sample, obtained at baseline and on day 111 from a kidney transplant recipient. Receptors originate from a young adult male patient who had COVID-19 and was a kidney transplant recipient. Some T cells may have come from the graft donor.

As regards this clonotype: It may be a read error: a sequence one base away is much more abundant. The chain has TRBV5-8 and TRBJ1-2; no definite D call. The CDR3 covers 16 residues. Germline CDR1 is SGHTS and CDR2 is YDEGEE. Here the CDR3 DNA reads TGTGCCAGCCACAAATGTCATCCACGAAAGACCTATGGCTACGCCTTC. Amino acid sequence: CASHKCHPRKTYGYAF.

This clonotype was detected many times. This chain links TRBV20-1 with TRBJ1-2, with 9 bases that match TRBD1. The V gene end was trimmed by 6 bases and the J gene end by 4 bases; junction bases not matched to a gene: 9. The CDR3 contains 14 residues. Germline CDR1 is DFQATT and CDR2 is SNEGSKA (reference sequence). CDR3 region: CSAPWDRAGYGYTF. The CDR3 bases are TGCAGTGCCCCCTGGGACAGGGCCGGCTATGGCTACACCTTC.

The sample holds many counts of this clonotype. The CDR3: CASSGGNPISGLTGELFF. Here the CDR3 DNA reads TGTGCCAGCAGCGGAGGGAATCCCATTTCAGGCTTGACCGGGGAGCTGTTTTTT. V and J are TRBV3-1 and TRBJ2-2; TRBD2 might be the D (6 bases). CDR3 length: 18 residues. Per germline, CDR1 LGHDT and CDR2 YNNKEL (reference sequence). V was pared by 5 bases and J by 5 bases, with 24 bases between.